This TCR beta chain stems from a study of T-cell reconstitution after alpha-beta-depleted transplantation in children. Unique molecular identifiers were used in preparing the TCRbeta library. TCRdb re-derived calls from the PCR reads in MiXCR, one entry per CDR3 protein. The repertoire holds about 470,000 distinct CDR3 sequences, with around two fifths as singletons. General study results and limits: About two months after transplant, alpha-beta T cells reportedly came from several hundred expanded graft clones. At the one-year point after transplant, T-cell counts and TCRbeta diversity were found to come mostly from T cells that had been newly produced. Some patients showed high day-60 TCRbeta diversity, which derived from surviving recipient T cells and thymic progenitors.

Trimming stripped 0 bases from V and 9 bases from J, with 12 bases between. The CDR3 sequence is 14 residues long. Worth noting for this clonotype: Its antigen remains unidentified.

The sequence derives from a girl aged 2-15 years with aplastic anemia, due to receive a stem cell transplant. The sequenced sample was PBMCs, obtained before TCRalphabeta/CD19-depleted stem cell transplant. The chain couples TRBV12-3 or TRBV12-4 to TRBJ2-1; D unclear. CDR3 bases: TGTGCCAGCAGTTTAGCGGAAATAGCCCTTGAGCAGTTCTTC. It specifies CASSLAEIALEQFF.